A single sample is the source of the 9 T cell receptor beta chains below, sequenced in a study of CD8 T cells in Susac syndrome. After extraction with the RNeasy kit, about 0.45 to 1 ug of the RNA was reverse transcribed using random hexamers. Each CDR3 protein gets one entry after TCRdb re-called the immunoSEQ multiplex PCR reads with MiXCR. The table records about 130,000 distinct CDR3 sequences, more than 85% of them present only once. Sequenced: CD8+ T cells from PBMCs. Receptors originate from a human donor with multiple sclerosis.

The chain links TRBV12-3 or TRBV12-4 to TRBJ2-5; D is ambiguous. V gave up 4 bases and J gave up 5 bases, with 8 bases separating them. This CDR3 region has 12 residues. The CDR3 region is CASSSAGETQYF. CDR3 DNA sequence: TGTGCCAGCAGTTCCGCCGGGGAGACCCAGTACTTC.

CDR3 coding DNA: TGTGCCAGCAGCTTGGAGAGCTCAGATACGCAGTATTTT. The encoded protein is CASSLESSDTQYF. The rearrangement links TRBV5-4 to TRBJ2-3; no reliable D call. The germline V gene encodes CDR1 SGHNT and CDR2 YYREEE (reference sequence). The V end lost 0 bases, the J end lost 4 bases, and 6 bases lay between the germline ends. There are 13 residues in the CDR3.

The chain joins TRBV6-5 to TRBJ1-5; no firm D call. This CDR3 has 13 amino acids. The germline V gene has CDR1 MNHEY and CDR2 SVGAGI. V dropped 5 bases and J dropped 8 bases, with 13 bases sitting between them. The CDR3 reads CASSPNLSEPQHF. The CDR3 region has the DNA TGTGCCAGCAGTCCCAACTTATCGGAGCCCCAGCATTTT.

The chain combines TRBV9 with TRBJ2-5; 7 bases fit TRBD2. This CDR3 is 14 amino acids long. CDR1 and CDR2 from the germline V gene are SGDLS and YYNGEE. Trimming took 4 bases from V and 2 from J; bases not matched to a gene: 5. The CDR3 loop reads CASSLGGVQETQYF. CDR3 bases: TGTGCCAGCAGCCTTGGGGGGGTACAAGAGACCCAGTACTTC.

The CDR3 bases are TGTGCCAGCAGTTTCATGCTAGCGGGGTCGCATGAGCAGTTCTTC. Protein: CASSFMLAGSHEQFF. The chain joins TRBV28 to TRBJ2-1, with 9 bases matching TRBD2. Trimming cost V 3 bases and J 8 bases; bases outside gene matches: 8. Germline CDR1 and CDR2: MDHEN and SYDVKM. The CDR3 has 15 amino acids. Together with reference TRBV28 and TRBJ2-1, the CDR3 gives the full variable domain: DVKVTQSSRYLVKRTGEKVFLECVQDMDHENMFWYRQDPGLGLRLIYFSYDVKMKEKGDIPEGYSVSREKKERFSLILESASTNQTSMYLCASSFMLAGSHEQFFGPGTRLTVL.

This sequence joins TRBV18 and TRBJ1-6; maybe TRBD1 (6 bases). The V end lost 3 bases, the J end lost 7 bases, and 19 bases lay between the germline ends. The CDR3 is made up of 17 amino acids. Germline-derived CDR1 and CDR2 are KGHSH and LQKENI. The CDR3 DNA reads as TGTGCCAGCTCACCGTACACCAACAGGGAACTCAATTCACCCCTCCACTTT. It translates to CASSPYTNRELNSPLHF.

The chain has TRBV9 and TRBJ1-3, with D perhaps matching TRBD1 (5 bases). CDR3 length: 15 residues. CDR1 SGDLS and CDR2 YYNGEE come from the germline V gene. Trimming stripped 5 bases from V and 8 bases from J, with 20 bases between. Here the CDR3 DNA reads TGTGCCAGCAGTGACTTCGGACAACCCAAGGACACCATATATTTT. It specifies CASSDFGQPKDTIYF. Variable domain in full (rest from reference TRBV9 and TRBJ1-3): DSGVTQTPKHLITATGQRVTLRCSPRSGDLSVYWYQQSLDQGLQFLIQYYNGEERAKGNILERFSAQQFPDLHSELNLSSLELGDSALYFCASSDFGQPKDTIYFGEGSWLTVV.

This clonotype was counted once. V usage is TRBV25-1 and J usage is TRBJ1-6; D is unclear. The CDR3 has 15 residues. CDR1 and CDR2 from the germline V gene are MGHDK and SYGVNS. V lost 1 base and J lost 8, with 12 bases in between. CDR3 bases: TGTGCCAGCAGTGAATGGGCAGGCCTGGATTCACCCCTCCACTTT. It translates to CASSEWAGLDSPLHF. The full variable domain, with the rest looked up from reference TRBV25-1 and TRBJ1-6, is EADIYQTPRYLVIGTGKKITLECSQTMGHDKMYWYQQDPGMELHLIHYSYGVNSTEKGDLSSESTVSRIRTEHFPLTLESARPSHTSQYLCASSEWAGLDSPLHFGNGTRLTVT.

The J gene is TRBJ2-1, the V gene TRBV6-6; TRBD1 aligns across 11 bases. The length of the CDR3 is 15 residues. With V trimmed by 6 bases and J by 6 bases, 7 bases remained unmatched. Per germline, CDR1 MNHNY and CDR2 SVGAGI (reference sequence). The CDR3 region has the DNA TGTGCCAGCAGGCCGGGACAGGGGGTAGGCAATGAGCAGTTCTTC. Its translation: CASRPGQGVGNEQFF.